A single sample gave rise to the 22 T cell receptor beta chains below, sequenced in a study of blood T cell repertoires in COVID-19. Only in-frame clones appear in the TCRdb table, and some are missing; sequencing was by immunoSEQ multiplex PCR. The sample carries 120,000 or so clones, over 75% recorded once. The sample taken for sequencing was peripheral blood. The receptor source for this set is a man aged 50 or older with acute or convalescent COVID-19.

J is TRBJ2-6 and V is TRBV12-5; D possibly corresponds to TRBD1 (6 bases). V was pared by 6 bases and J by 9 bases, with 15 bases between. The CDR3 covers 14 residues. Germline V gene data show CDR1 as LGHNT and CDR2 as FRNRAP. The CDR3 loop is CASGPDRRNNVLTF. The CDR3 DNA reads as TGTGCTAGTGGCCCCGACAGGCGGAACAACGTCCTGACTTTC.

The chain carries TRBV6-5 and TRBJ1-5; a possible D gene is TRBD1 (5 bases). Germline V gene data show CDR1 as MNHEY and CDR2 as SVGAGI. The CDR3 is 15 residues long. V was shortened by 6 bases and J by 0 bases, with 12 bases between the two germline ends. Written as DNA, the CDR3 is TGTGCCAGCAGACCTGACAGTTATAGCAATCAGCCCCAGCATTTT. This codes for CASRPDSYSNQPQHF.

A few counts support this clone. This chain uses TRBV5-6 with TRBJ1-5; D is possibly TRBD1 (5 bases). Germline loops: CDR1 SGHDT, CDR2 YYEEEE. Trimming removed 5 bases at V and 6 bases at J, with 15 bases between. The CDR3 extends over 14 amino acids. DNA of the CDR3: TGTGCCAGCAGTAGTTGGGGCCTCGGTCAGCCCCAGCATTTT. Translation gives CASSSWGLGQPQHF.

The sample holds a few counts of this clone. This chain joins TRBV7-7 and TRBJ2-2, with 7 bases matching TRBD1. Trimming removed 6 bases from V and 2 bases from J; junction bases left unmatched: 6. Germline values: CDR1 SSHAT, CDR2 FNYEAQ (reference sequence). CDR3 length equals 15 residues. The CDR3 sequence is CASSQDRANTGELFF. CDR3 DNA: TGTGCCAGCAGTCAAGACAGGGCAAACACCGGGGAGCTGTTTTTT.

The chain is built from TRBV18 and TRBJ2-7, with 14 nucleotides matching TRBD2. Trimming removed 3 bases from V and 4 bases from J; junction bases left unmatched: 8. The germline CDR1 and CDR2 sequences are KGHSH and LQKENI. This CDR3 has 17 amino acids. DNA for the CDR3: TGTGCCAGCTCACCCCCGGGACTAGCGGGAGCAGGTTACGAGCAGTACTTC. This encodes CASSPPGLAGAGYEQYF.

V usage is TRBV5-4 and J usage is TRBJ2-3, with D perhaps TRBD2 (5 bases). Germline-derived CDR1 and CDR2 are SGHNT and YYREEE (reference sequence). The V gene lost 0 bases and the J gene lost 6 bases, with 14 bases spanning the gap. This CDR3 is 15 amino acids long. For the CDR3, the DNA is TGTGCCAGCAGCTTGGCGGGGTTCGAGCGGGATACGCAGTATTTT. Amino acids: CASSLAGFERDTQYF. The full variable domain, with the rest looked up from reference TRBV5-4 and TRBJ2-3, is ETGVTQSPTHLIKTRGQQVTLRCSSQSGHNTVSWYQQALGQGPQFIFQYYREEENGRGNFPPRFSGLQFPNYSSELNVNALELDDSALYLCASSLAGFERDTQYFGPGTRLTVL.

Written as DNA, the CDR3 is TGTGCCAGCCGTGTTGCAGGGAACTATGGCTACACCTTC. This codes for CASRVAGNYGYTF. The chain uses TRBV19 and TRBJ1-2, with D possibly being TRBD1 (5 bases). This CDR3 has 13 residues. Per the germline V gene, CDR1 is LNHDA and CDR2 is SQIVND (reference sequence). Trimming took 9 bases from V and 2 from J, leaving 13 bases between them.

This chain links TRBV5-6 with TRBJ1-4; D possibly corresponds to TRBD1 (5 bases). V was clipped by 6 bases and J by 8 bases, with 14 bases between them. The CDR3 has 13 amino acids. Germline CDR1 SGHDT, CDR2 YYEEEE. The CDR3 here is CASKDTMGEKLFF. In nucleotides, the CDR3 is TGTGCCAGCAAGGACACCATGGGGGAAAAACTGTTTTTT. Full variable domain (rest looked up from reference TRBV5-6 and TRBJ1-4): DAGVTQSPTHLIKTRGQQVTLRCSPKSGHDTVSWYQQALGQGPQFIFQYYEEEERQRGNFPDRFSGHQFPNYSSELNVNALLLGDSALYLCASKDTMGEKLFFGSGTQLSVL.

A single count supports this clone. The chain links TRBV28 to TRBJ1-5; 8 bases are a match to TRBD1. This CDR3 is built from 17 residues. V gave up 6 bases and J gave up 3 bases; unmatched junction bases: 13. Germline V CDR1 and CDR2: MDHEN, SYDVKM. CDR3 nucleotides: TGTGCCAGCAGAACCTATCAGGGGGCTGGGGTCAATCAGCCCCAGCATTTT. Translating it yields CASRTYQGAGVNQPQHF.

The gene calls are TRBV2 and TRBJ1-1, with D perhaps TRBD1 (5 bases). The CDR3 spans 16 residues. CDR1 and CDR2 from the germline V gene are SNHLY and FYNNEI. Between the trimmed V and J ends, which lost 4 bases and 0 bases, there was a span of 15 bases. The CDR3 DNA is TGTGCCAGCAGTGGCCCAGGGTCCAGCATGAACACTGAAGCTTTCTTT. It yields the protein CASSGPGSSMNTEAFF. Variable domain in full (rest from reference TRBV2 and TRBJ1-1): EPEVTQTPSHQVTQMGQEVILRCVPISNHLYFYWYRQILGQKVEFLVSFYNNEISEKSEIFDDQFSVERPDGSNFTLKIRSTKLEDSAMYFCASSGPGSSMNTEAFFGQGTRLTVV.

CDR3 loop: CASSYVLAAYEQYF. CDR3 nucleotides: TGTGCCAGCAGTTACGTTCTAGCGGCCTACGAGCAGTACTTC. This rearrangement joins TRBV6-6 to TRBJ2-7; TRBD2 aligns across 7 bases. J lost 2 bases, V lost 2 bases, and 3 bases had no gene match. The CDR3 contains 14 residues. CDR1 and CDR2 (germline): MNHNY, SVGAGI (reference sequence).

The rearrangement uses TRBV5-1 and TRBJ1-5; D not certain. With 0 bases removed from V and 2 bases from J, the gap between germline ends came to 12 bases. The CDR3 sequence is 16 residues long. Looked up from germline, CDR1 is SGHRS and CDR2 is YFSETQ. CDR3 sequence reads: CASSLVGVGGNQPQHF. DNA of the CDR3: TGCGCCAGCAGCTTGGTCGGGGTCGGAGGCAATCAGCCCCAGCATTTT. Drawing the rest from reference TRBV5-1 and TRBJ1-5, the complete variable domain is KAGVTQTPRYLIKTRGQQVTLSCSPISGHRSVSWYQQTPGQGLQFLFEYFSETQRNKGNFPGRFSGRQFSNSRSEMNVSTLELGDSALYLCASSLVGVGGNQPQHFGDGTRLSIL.

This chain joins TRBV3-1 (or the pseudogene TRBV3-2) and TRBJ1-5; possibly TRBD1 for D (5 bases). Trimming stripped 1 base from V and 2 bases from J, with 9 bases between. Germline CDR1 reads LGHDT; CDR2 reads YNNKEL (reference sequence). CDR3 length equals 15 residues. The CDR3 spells CASSQGQGGNQPQHF. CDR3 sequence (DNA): TGTGCCAGCAGCCAAGGGCAAGGGGGCAATCAGCCCCAGCATTTT.

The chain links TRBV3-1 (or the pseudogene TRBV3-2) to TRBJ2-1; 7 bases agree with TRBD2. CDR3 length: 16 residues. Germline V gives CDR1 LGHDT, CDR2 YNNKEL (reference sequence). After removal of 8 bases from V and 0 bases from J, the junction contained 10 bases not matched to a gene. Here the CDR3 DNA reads TGTGCCAGCGGTACTGTAGCGGGTTCCTCCTACAATGAGCAGTTCTTC. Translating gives CASGTVAGSSYNEQFF.

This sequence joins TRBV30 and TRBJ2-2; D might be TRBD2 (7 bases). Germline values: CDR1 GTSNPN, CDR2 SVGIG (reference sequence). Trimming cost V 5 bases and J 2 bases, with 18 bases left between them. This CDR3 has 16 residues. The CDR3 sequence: CAWDRGGGGNTGELFF. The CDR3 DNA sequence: TGTGCCTGGGATCGAGGGGGAGGGGGAAACACCGGGGAGCTGTTTTTT.

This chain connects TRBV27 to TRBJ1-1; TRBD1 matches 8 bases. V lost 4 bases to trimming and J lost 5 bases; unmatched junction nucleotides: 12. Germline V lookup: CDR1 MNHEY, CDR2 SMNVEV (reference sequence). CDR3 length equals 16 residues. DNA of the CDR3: TGTGCCAGCAGTTCTCCAATTGACAGGGGTGCGACTGAAGCTTTCTTT. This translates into CASSSPIDRGATEAFF.

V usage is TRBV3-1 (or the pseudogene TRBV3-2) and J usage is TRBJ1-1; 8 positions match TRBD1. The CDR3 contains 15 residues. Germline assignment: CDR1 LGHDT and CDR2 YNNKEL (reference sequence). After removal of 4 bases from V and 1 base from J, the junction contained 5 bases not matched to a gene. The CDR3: CASSPRGRRNTEAFF. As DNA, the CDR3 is TGTGCCAGCAGCCCCAGGGGGCGAAGGAACACTGAAGCTTTCTTT.

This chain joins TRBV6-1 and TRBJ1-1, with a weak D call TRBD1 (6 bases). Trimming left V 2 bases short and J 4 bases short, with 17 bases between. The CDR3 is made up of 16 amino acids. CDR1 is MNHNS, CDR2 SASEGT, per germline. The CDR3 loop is CASSEQWTARGTEAFF. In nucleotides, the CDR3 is TGTGCCAGCAGTGAACAATGGACAGCCCGAGGCACTGAAGCTTTCTTT.

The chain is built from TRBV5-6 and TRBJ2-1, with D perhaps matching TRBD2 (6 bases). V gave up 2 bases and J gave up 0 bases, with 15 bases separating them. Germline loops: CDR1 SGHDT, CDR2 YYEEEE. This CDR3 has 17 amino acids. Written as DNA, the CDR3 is TGTGCCAGCAGCTTAAGGAGGGTCAAGACCTCCTACAATGAGCAGTTCTTC. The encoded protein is CASSLRRVKTSYNEQFF.

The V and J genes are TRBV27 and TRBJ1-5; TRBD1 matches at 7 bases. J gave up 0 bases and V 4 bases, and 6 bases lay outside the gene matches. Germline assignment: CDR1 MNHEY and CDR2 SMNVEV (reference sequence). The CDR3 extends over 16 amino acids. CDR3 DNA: TGTGCCAGCAGTTCCCGGACAGGAGTTAGCAATCAGCCCCAGCATTTT. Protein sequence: CASSSRTGVSNQPQHF.

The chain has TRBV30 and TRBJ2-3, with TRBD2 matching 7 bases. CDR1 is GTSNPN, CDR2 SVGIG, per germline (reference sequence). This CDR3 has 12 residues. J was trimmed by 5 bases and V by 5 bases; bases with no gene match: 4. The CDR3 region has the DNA TGTGCCTGGGCAGGCGGGGGAGATACGCAGTATTTT. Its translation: CAWAGGGDTQYF.

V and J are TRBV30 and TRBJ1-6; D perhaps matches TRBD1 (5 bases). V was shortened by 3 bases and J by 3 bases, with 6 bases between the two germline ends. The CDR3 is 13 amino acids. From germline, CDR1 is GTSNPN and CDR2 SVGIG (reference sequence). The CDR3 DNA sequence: TGTGCCTGGAGCGACAGCTATAATTCACCCCTCCACTTT. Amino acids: CAWSDSYNSPLHF.